This record looks at one TCR beta chain sequence and its context. Its antigen is not known. V shed 0 bases and J shed 4 bases, with 7 bases lying between them. The CDR3 has 13 amino acids. Per germline, CDR1 LGHDT and CDR2 YNNKEL (reference sequence). These data belong to a study of yellow fever vaccine responses in identical twins. A single record per CDR3 protein comes from TCRdb applying MiXCR to the RT-PCR reads. The table lists around 20,000 distinct CDR3 sequences, under 70% of them singletons. General study findings and limits: Twin vaccine T cell responses reportedly seemed partly convergent, partly personalized.

The chain links TRBV3-1 to TRBJ2-7; D not certain. The TCR originated in a woman younger than 30 who received the yellow fever vaccine. This sample comprised T cells from blood (PBMCs), unsorted or a sorted subset (not recorded which), obtained before or after yellow fever vaccination (not recorded which). CDR3 DNA sequence: TGTGCCAGCAGCCAAGACCTATCTTACGAGCAGTACTTC. Residues: CASSQDLSYEQYF.